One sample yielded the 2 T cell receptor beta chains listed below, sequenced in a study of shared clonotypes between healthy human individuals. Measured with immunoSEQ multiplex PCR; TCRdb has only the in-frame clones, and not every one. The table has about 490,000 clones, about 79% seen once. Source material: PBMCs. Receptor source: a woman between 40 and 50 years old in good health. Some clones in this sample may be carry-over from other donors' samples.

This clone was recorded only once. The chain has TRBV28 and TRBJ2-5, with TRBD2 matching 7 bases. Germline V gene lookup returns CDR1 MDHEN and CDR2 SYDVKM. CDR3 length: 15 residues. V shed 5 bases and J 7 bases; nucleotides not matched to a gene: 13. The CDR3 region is CASSRARGIVGTQYF. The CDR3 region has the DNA TGTGCCAGCAGTCGGGCGCGGGGGATCGTGGGGACCCAGTACTTC. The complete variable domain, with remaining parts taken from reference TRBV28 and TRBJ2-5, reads DVKVTQSSRYLVKRTGEKVFLECVQDMDHENMFWYRQDPGLGLRLIYFSYDVKMKEKGDIPEGYSVSREKKERFSLILESASTNQTSMYLCASSRARGIVGTQYFGPGTRLLVL.

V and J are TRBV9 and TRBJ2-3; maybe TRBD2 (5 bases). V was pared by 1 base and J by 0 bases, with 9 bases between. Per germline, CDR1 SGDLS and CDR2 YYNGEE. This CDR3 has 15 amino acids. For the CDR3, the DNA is TGTGCCAGCAGCGTAAATCCGGGGAGCACAGATACGCAGTATTTT. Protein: CASSVNPGSTDTQYF.